The 21 T cell receptor beta chains reported below all come from one sample, sequenced in a study of response to subunit inactivated influenza vaccine. MiXCR was run by TCRdb on the RT-PCR reads, yielding one entry per CDR3 protein. Of hundreds of thousands of distinct CDR3 sequences listed, approximately 11% were seen once; the top ten hold approximately 10%. The same sample was also studied in work on T cells expressing NK-cell markers. That work adds: Production of TCR beta cDNA relied on 5'RACE template switching with UMIs.

The specimen comprised PBMCs from blood, sampled on the day of vaccination. Receptor source: a middle-aged man who received an inactivated influenza vaccine.

This clonotype turned up a few times. The CDR3 DNA sequence: TGTGCCAGCAGCTCTCCCGTTGACAGCACCAATACCTACGAGCAGTACTTC. Its protein is CASSSPVDSTNTYEQYF. The chain recombines TRBV13 with TRBJ2-7; D is perhaps TRBD1 (5 bases). Looked up from germline, CDR1 is PRHDT and CDR2 is FYEKMQ (reference sequence). Trimming removed 4 bases at V and 2 bases at J, with 21 bases between. The CDR3 loop spans 17 amino acids.

The genes are TRBV9 and TRBJ2-5; D not resolved. Germline-derived CDR1 and CDR2 are SGDLS and YYNGEE. This CDR3 is 14 amino acids long. The germline V and J ends were trimmed by 2 bases and 2 bases, with 10 bases remaining between them. DNA of the CDR3: TGTGCCAGCAGCGTCTCGCCGGAGCAAGAGACCCAGTACTTC. Its protein is CASSVSPEQETQYF.

The chain carries TRBV5-1 and TRBJ2-2; 7 bases align to TRBD1. J was trimmed by 1 base and V by 0 bases; bases with no gene match: 0. CDR3 length equals 15 residues. Germline CDR1 SGHRS, CDR2 YFSETQ. CDR3 DNA sequence: TGCGCCAGCAGCTTGGACAGGGGGAACACCGGGGAGCTGTTTTTT. This translates into CASSLDRGNTGELFF.

V usage is TRBV5-1 and J usage is TRBJ1-2, with D possibly TRBD1 on 5 matching bases. Looked up from germline, CDR1 is SGHRS and CDR2 is YFSETQ. The CDR3 covers 15 residues. Trimming pared 2 bases from V and 4 bases from J, leaving 15 bases between. CDR3 nucleotide sequence: TGCGCCAGCAGCTTAGACAGCGATCCAAGCTATGGCTACACCTTC. It encodes CASSLDSDPSYGYTF.

Written as DNA, the CDR3 is TGTGCCAGCAGAGGTACAGGGTACACTGAAGCTTTCTTT. Translating it yields CASRGTGYTEAFF. This chain uses TRBV12-3 or TRBV12-4 with TRBJ1-1, with a tentative D call TRBD1 (6 bases). V was shortened by 6 bases and J by 3 bases, with 11 bases between the two germline ends. The CDR3 sequence is 13 residues long.

A few counts support this clonotype. This rearrangement joins TRBV7-8 to TRBJ2-1; no clear D gene. CDR1 is SGHVS and CDR2 is FQNEAQ in the germline V gene. The CDR3 has 15 residues. V shed 0 bases and J shed 5 bases, with 11 bases lying between them. The CDR3: CASSLAFRRDNEQFF. The CDR3 DNA reads as TGTGCCAGCAGCTTAGCGTTCCGACGGGACAATGAGCAGTTCTTC.

This clonotype appeared a few times. The J gene is TRBJ2-1, the V gene TRBV24-1; 10 bases map to TRBD2. J was trimmed by 3 bases and V by 4 bases; bases with no gene match: 2. Germline V gives CDR1 KGHDR, CDR2 SFDVKD. CDR3 length: 15 residues. CDR3 sequence: CATSETSGYYNEQFF. As DNA, the CDR3 is TGTGCCACCAGTGAGACTAGCGGGTACTACAATGAGCAGTTCTTC.

The V gene is TRBV6-2 or TRBV6-3, the J gene TRBJ2-4, with D possibly matching TRBD1 (5 bases). The CDR3 consists of 13 residues. V lost 0 bases to trimming and J lost 8 bases, with 8 bases between them. Per the germline V gene, CDR1 is MNHEY and CDR2 is SVGEGT. The CDR3 DNA sequence: TGTGCCAGCAGTTACTCGAAACAGGACATTCAGTACTTC. Its protein product is CASSYSKQDIQYF.

This clonotype was recorded many times. The chain recombines TRBV20-1 with TRBJ2-7; TRBD1 is a possible D gene (6 bases). Germline values: CDR1 DFQATT, CDR2 SNEGSKA (reference sequence). This CDR3 spans 12 amino acids. Trimming removed 6 bases at V and 2 bases at J, with 11 bases between. The CDR3 loop is CSAWTAPYEQYF. The CDR3 nucleotides are TGCAGTGCCTGGACAGCGCCCTACGAGCAGTACTTC.

The DNA of the CDR3 is TGTGCCAGCAGCCAAGGAAATCAGCGGACAGAGACCCAGTACTTC. Its protein product is CASSQGNQRTETQYF. This chain joins TRBV3-1 and TRBJ2-5, with D possibly TRBD2 on 5 matching bases. Germline CDR1 LGHDT, CDR2 YNNKEL (reference sequence). CDR3 length: 15 residues. V was shortened by 1 base and J by 4 bases, with 13 bases between the two germline ends.

This clonotype was seen at least ten times. The rearrangement uses TRBV4-1 and TRBJ1-4; no definite D call. CDR3 size: 13 residues. The V end lost 0 bases, the J end lost 12 bases, and 11 bases lay between the germline ends. The V gene's germline CDR1 is MGHRA and CDR2 YSYEKL. The CDR3 here is CASSQDRGRQLFF. The CDR3 DNA follows: TGCGCCAGCAGCCAAGATCGGGGAAGGCAACTGTTTTTT.

This clonotype was observed a few times. The chain is built from TRBV19 and TRBJ2-1; D unclear. The CDR3 length is 13 residues. Trimming removed 3 bases at V and 5 bases at J, with 8 bases between. Germline V gives CDR1 LNHDA, CDR2 SQIVND (reference sequence). Here the CDR3 DNA reads TGTGCCAGTAGTATCATCCGAAACAATGAGCAGTTCTTC. Translating it yields CASSIIRNNEQFF.

This clonotype was picked up many times. The chain carries TRBV10-2 and TRBJ2-7; a possible D gene is TRBD2 (6 bases). The germline gives CDR1 WSHSY, CDR2 SAAADI. The CDR3 covers 14 residues. V dropped 10 bases and J dropped 6 bases, with 22 bases sitting between them. The CDR3 sequence: CATSTRRILGEQYF. The CDR3 DNA reads TGCGCCACTTCGACTAGACGGATCCTTGGCGAGCAGTACTTC.

This clonotype turned up a few times. The rearrangement links TRBV12-3 or TRBV12-4 to TRBJ2-5; 7 nucleotides match TRBD1. This CDR3 has 15 residues. The V and J ends lost 5 bases and 2 bases, in that order; junction bases with no gene match: 8. CDR3 bases: TGTGCCAGCAGTACCCGAGGGGGCTCGCAAGAGACCCAGTACTTC. Its translation is CASSTRGGSQETQYF.

This clonotype occurred a few times. This chain links TRBV20-1 with TRBJ2-1, with 8 bases that match TRBD2. CDR1 is DFQATT and CDR2 is SNEGSKA in the germline V gene (reference sequence). V gave up 0 bases and J gave up 4 bases; unmatched junction bases: 8. The CDR3 runs to 16 residues. CDR3 coding DNA: TGCAGTGCTAGAGATTATCGCGGGGGGACGTACAATGAGCAGTTCTTC. It yields the protein CSARDYRGGTYNEQFF.

The rearrangement uses TRBV7-9 and TRBJ2-1; 8 bases match TRBD2. CDR1 and CDR2 (germline): SEHNR, FQNEAQ (reference sequence). This CDR3 comprises 15 residues. Trimming took 5 bases from V and 2 from J; bases not matched to a gene: 5. In nucleotides, the CDR3 is TGTGCCAGCAGCCCAGCGGGGGCCACCTACAATGAGCAGTTCTTC. Its protein is CASSPAGATYNEQFF.

V is TRBV29-1 and J is TRBJ2-3; D ambiguous. V lost 6 bases to trimming and J lost 1 base, with 8 bases between them. CDR1 SQVTM and CDR2 ANQGSEA come from the germline V gene. This CDR3 is built from 12 residues. The CDR3 DNA sequence: TGCAGCGTGATTGGGGGCACAGATACGCAGTATTTT. Protein sequence: CSVIGGTDTQYF.

CDR3 residues: CASSKRDSLNYGYTF. In DNA form, the CDR3 reads TGTGCCAGCAGCAAGCGGGACAGCCTTAACTATGGCTACACCTTC. The chain links TRBV7-2 to TRBJ1-2, with 7 positions matching TRBD1. The CDR3 has 15 residues. In germline, CDR1 is SGHTA, CDR2 FQGNSA. V shed 5 bases, J shed 1 base, and the junction held 7 bases outside the gene matches.

The V call is TRBV5-1, the J call TRBJ1-1; no firm D call. Between the trimmed V and J ends, which lost 0 bases and 2 bases, there was a span of 11 bases. The CDR3 is 15 amino acids. CDR1 is SGHRS and CDR2 is YFSETQ in the germline V gene. The CDR3 protein is CASSLGSRVNTEAFF. DNA of the CDR3: TGCGCCAGCAGCTTGGGGTCTCGGGTTAACACTGAAGCTTTCTTT.

The table lists this clonotype with a few counts. This sequence joins TRBV6-2 or TRBV6-3 and TRBJ2-5; 11 nucleotides line up with TRBD2. V lost 4 bases and J lost 4; bases outside the gene matches: 2. This CDR3 region has 14 residues. Germline CDR1 and CDR2: MNHEY and SVGEGT. The CDR3 protein is CASSWTSGPETQYF. CDR3 in DNA: TGTGCCAGCAGTTGGACTAGCGGGCCAGAGACCCAGTACTTC.

This chain joins TRBV20-1 and TRBJ2-7; D is perhaps TRBD2 (6 bases). The CDR3 has 14 residues. V lost 5 bases to trimming and J lost 2 bases, with 16 bases between them. CDR1 DFQATT and CDR2 SNEGSKA come from the germline V gene (reference sequence). CDR3 coding DNA: TGCAGTGCTCCGCCCCGACTAGGCGCCTACGAGCAGTACTTC. Translating it yields CSAPPRLGAYEQYF.